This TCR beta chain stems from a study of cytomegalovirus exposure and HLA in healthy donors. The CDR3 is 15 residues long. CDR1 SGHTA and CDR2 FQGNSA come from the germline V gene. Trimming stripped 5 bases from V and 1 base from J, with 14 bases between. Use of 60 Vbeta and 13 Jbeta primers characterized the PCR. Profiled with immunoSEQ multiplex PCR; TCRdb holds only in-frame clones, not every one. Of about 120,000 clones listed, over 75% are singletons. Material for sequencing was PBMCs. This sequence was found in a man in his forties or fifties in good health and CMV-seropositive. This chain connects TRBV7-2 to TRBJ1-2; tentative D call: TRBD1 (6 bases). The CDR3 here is CASSLGQPINYGYTF. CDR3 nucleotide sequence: TGTGCCAGCAGCCTAGGACAGCCCATTAACTATGGCTACACCTTC.